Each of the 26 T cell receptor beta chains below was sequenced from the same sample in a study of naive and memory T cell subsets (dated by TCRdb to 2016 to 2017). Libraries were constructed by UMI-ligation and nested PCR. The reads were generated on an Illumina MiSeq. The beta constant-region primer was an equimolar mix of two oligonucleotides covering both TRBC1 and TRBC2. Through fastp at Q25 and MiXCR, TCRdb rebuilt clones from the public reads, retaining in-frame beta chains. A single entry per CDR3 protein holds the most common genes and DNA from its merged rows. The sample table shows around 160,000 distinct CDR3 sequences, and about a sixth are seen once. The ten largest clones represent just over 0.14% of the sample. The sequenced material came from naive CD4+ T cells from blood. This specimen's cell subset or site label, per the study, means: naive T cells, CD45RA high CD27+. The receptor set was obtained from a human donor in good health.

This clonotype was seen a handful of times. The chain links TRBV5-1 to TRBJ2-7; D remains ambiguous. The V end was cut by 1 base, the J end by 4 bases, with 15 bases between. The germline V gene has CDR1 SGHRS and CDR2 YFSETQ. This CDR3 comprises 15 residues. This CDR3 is CASSLLAEHLYEQYF. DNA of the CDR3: TGCGCCAGCAGCTTGCTGGCAGAACACCTATACGAGCAGTACTTC.

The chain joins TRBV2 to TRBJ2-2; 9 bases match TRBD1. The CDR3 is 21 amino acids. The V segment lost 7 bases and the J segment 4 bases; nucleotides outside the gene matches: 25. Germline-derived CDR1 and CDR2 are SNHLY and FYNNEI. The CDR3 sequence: CASTISLALVQGARVTGELFF. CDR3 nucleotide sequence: TGTGCCAGCACCATCTCCCTCGCCCTCGTACAGGGGGCGCGGGTCACCGGGGAGCTGTTTTTT.

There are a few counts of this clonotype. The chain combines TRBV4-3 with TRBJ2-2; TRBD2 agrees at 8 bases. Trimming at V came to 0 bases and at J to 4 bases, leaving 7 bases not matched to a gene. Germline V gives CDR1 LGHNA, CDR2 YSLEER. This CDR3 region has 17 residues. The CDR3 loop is CASSQDVPSGFTGELFF. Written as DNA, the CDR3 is TGCGCCAGCAGCCAAGATGTGCCTAGCGGGTTCACCGGGGAGCTGTTTTTT.

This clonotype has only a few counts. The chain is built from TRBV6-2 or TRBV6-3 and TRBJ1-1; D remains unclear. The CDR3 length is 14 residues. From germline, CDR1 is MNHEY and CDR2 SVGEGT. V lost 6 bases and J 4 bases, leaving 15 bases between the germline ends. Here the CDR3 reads CASRSGRGGTEAFF. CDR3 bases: TGTGCCAGCAGAAGCGGCAGAGGAGGCACTGAAGCTTTCTTT.

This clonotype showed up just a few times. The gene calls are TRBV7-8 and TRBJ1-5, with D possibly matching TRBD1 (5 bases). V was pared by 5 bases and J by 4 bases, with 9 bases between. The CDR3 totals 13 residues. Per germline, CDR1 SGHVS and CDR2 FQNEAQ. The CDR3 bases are TGTGCCAGCAGCCCAGACAGAAATCAGCCCCAGCATTTT. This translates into CASSPDRNQPQHF.

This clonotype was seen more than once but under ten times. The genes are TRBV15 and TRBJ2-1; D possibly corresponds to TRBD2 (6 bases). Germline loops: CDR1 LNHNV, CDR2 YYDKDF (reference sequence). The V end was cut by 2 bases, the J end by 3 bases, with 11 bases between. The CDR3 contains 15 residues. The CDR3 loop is CATSRSRDFYNEQFF. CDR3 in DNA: TGTGCCACCAGCAGATCCAGGGACTTCTACAATGAGCAGTTCTTC.

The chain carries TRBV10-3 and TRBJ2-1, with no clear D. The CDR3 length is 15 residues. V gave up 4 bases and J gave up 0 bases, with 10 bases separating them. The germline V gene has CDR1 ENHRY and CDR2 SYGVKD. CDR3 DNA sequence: TGTGCCATCAGTGTTTTAGAAAGCTCCTACAATGAGCAGTTCTTC. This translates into CAISVLESSYNEQFF.

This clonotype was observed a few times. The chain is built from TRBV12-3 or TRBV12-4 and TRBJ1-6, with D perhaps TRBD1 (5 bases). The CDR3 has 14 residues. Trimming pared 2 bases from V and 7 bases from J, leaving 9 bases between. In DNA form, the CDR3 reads TGTGCCAGCAGTTTATCCCGGGGGAATTCACCCCTCCACTTT. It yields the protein CASSLSRGNSPLHF.

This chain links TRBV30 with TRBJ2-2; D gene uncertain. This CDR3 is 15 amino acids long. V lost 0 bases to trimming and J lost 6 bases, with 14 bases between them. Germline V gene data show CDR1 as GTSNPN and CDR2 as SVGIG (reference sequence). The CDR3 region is CAWSVPRRGSGELFF. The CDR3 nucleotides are TGTGCCTGGAGTGTACCGCGCCGAGGCTCCGGGGAGCTGTTTTTT.

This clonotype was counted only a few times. The CDR3 DNA reads TGTGCCTGGAGTACCCGGGGAAACACTGAAGCTTTCTTT. Residues: CAWSTRGNTEAFF. The V call is TRBV30, the J call TRBJ1-1; D gene ambiguous. Germline V gene data show CDR1 as GTSNPN and CDR2 as SVGIG (reference sequence). Trimming pared 2 bases from V and 2 bases from J, leaving 9 bases between. This CDR3 is 13 amino acids long.

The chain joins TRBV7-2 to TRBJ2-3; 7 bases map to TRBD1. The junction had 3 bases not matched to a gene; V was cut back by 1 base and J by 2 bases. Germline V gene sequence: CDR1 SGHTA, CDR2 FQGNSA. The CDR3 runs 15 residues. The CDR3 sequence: CASSLDGTVTDTQYF. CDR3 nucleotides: TGTGCCAGCAGCTTAGACGGGACAGTCACAGATACGCAGTATTTT.

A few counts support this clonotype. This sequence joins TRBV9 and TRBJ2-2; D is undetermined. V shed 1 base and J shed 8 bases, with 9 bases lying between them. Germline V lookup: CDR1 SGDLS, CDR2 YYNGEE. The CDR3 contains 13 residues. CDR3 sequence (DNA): TGTGCCAGCAGCGTAATTCCCGGGGGGGAGCTGTTTTTT. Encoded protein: CASSVIPGGELFF.

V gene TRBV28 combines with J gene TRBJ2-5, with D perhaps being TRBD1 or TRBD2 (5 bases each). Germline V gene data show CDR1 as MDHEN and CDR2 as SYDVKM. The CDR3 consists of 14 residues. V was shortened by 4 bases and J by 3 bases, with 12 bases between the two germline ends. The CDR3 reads CASSSGQGEETQYF. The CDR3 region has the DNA TGTGCCAGCAGTTCGGGGCAGGGTGAAGAGACCCAGTACTTC.

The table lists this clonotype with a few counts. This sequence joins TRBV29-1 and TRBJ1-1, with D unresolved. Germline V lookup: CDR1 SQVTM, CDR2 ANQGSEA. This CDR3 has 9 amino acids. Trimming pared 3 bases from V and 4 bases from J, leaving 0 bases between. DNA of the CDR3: TGCAGCGTTGACACTGAAGCTTTCTTT. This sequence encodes CSVDTEAFF.

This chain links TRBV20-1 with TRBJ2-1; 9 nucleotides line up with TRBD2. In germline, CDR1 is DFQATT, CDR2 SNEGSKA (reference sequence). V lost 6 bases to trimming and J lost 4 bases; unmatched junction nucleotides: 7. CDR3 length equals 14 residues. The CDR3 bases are TGCAGTGCAACAGGGACTAGCTGGTACAATGAGCAGTTCTTC. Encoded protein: CSATGTSWYNEQFF.

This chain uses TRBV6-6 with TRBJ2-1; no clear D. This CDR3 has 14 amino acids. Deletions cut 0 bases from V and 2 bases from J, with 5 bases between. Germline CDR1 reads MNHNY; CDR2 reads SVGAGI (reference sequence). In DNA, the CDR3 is TGTGCCAGCAGTTACTCGGATCCCTACAATGAGCAGTTCTTC. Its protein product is CASSYSDPYNEQFF.

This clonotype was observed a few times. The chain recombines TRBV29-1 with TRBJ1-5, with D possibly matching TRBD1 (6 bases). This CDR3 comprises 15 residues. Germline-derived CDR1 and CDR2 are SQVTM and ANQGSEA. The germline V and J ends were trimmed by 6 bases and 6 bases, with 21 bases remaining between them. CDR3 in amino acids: CSVRWVGAEGQPQHF. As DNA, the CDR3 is TGCAGCGTGCGTTGGGTGGGGGCGGAGGGTCAGCCCCAGCATTTT.

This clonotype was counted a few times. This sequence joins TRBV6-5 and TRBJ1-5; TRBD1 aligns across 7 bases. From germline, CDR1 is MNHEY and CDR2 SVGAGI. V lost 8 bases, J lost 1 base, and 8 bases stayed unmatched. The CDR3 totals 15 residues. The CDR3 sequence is CASARGRRSNQPQHF. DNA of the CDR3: TGTGCCAGCGCGAGGGGGCGGAGAAGCAATCAGCCCCAGCATTTT.

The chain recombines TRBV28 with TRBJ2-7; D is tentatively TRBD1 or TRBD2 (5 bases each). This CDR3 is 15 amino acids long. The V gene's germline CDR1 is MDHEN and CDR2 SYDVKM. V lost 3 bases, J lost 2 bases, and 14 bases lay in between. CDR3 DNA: TGTGCCAGCAGTTTCCTCCGGGACGGAACCTACGAGCAGTACTTC. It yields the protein CASSFLRDGTYEQYF.

The CDR3 reads CASSRDRGVNYGYTF. The CDR3 DNA is TGTGCCAGCAGTCGGGACAGGGGGGTTAACTATGGCTACACCTTC. The gene calls are TRBV12-3 or TRBV12-4 and TRBJ1-2; 11 bases align to TRBD1. Trimming at V came to 5 bases and at J to 1 base, leaving 3 bases not matched to a gene. The CDR3 contains 15 residues.

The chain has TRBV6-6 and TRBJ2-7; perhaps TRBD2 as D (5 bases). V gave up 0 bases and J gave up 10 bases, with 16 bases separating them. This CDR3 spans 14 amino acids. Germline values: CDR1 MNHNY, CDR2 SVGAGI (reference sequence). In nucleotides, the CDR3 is TGTGCCAGCAGTTACTCGGCGGGCGCAAAGGACCAGTACTTC. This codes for CASSYSAGAKDQYF.

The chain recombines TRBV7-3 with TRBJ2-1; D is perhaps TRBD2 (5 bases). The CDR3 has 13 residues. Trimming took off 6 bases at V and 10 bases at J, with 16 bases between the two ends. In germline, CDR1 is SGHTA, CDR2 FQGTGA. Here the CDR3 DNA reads TGTGCCAGCAGACGCACGGCGGGCCAGGAGCAGTTCTTC. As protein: CASRRTAGQEQFF. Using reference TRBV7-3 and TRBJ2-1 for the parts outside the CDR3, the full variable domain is GAGVSQTPSNKVTEKGKYVELRCDPISGHTALYWYRQSLGQGPEFLIYFQGTGAADDSGLPNDRFFAVRPEGSVSTLKIQRTERGDSAVYLCASRRTAGQEQFFGPGTRLTVL.

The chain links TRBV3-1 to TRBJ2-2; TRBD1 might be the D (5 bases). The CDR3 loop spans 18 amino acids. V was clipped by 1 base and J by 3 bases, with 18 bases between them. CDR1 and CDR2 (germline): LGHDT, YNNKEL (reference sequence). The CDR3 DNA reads TGTGCCAGCAGCCAAGTTGGTAGGGGAAGGGATTACACCGGGGAGCTGTTTTTT. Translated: CASSQVGRGRDYTGELFF.

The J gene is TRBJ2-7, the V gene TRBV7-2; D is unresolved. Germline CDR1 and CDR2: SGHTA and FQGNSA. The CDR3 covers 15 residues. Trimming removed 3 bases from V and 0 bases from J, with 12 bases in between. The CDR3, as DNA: TGTGCCAGCAGCTTCTCATGGTCGAGCTCCTACGAGCAGTACTTC. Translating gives CASSFSWSSSYEQYF.

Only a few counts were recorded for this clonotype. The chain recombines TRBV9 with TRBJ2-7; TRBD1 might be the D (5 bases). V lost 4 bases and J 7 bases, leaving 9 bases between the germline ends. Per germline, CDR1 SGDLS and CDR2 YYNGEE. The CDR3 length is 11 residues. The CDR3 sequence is CASSQGREQYF. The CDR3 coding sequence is TGTGCCAGCAGCCAGGGCCGGGAGCAGTACTTC. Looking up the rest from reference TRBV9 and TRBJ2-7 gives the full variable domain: DSGVTQTPKHLITATGQRVTLRCSPRSGDLSVYWYQQSLDQGLQFLIQYYNGEERAKGNILERFSAQQFPDLHSELNLSSLELGDSALYFCASSQGREQYFGPGTRLTVT.

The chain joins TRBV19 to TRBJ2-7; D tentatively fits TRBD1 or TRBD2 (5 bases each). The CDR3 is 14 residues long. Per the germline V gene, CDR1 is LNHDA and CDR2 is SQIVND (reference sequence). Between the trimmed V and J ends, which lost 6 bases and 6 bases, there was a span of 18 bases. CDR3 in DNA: TGTGCCAGTAGCCCCCCCGGGGCCGGTCTCGAGCAGTACTTC. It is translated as CASSPPGAGLEQYF. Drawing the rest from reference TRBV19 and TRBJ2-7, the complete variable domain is DGGITQSPKYLFRKEGQNVTLSCEQNLNHDAMYWYRQDPGQGLRLIYYSQIVNDFQKGDIAEGYSVSREKKESFPLTVTSAQKNPTAFYLCASSPPGAGLEQYFGPGTRLTVT.